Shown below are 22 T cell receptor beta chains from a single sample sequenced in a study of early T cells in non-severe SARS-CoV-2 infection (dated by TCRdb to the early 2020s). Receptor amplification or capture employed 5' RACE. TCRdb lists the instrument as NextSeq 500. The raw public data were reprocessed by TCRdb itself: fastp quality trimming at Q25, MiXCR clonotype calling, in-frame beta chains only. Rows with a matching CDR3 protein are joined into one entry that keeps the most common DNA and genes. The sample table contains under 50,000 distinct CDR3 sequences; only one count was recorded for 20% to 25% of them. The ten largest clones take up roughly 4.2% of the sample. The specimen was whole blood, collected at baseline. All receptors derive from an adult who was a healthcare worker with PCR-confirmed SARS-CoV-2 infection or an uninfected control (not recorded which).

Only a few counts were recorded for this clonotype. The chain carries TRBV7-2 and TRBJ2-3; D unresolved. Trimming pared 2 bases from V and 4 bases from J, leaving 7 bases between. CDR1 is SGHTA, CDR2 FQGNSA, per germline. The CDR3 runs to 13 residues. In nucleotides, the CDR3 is TGTGCCAGCAGCTTACTGGGGTCAGATACGCAGTATTTT. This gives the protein CASSLLGSDTQYF.

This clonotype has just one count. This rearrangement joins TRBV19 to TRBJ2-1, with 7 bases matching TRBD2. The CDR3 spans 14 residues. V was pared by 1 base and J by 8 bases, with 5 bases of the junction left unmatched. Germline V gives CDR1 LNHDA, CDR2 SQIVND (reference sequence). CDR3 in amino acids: CASSIGGGGHEQFF. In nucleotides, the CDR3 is TGTGCCAGTAGTATAGGTGGCGGGGGACATGAGCAGTTCTTC.

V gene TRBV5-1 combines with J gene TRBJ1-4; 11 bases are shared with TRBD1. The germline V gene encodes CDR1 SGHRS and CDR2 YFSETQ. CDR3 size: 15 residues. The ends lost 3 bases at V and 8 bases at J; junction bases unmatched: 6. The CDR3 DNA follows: TGCGCCAGCAGCTCGGGACAGGGGGACGGAGAAAAACTGTTTTTT. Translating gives CASSSGQGDGEKLFF.

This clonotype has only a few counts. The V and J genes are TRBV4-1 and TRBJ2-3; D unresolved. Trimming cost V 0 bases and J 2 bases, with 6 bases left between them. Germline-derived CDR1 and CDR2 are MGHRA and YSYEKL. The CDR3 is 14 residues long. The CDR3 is CASSQDANTDTQYF. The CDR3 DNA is TGCGCCAGCAGCCAAGACGCAAACACAGATACGCAGTATTTT.

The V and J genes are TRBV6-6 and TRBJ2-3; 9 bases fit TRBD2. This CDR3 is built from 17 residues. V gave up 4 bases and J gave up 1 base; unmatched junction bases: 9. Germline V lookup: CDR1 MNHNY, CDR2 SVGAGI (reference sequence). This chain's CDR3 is CASSLGPSGARTDTQYF. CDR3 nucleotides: TGTGCCAGCAGTTTAGGTCCTAGCGGGGCCCGCACAGATACGCAGTATTTT.

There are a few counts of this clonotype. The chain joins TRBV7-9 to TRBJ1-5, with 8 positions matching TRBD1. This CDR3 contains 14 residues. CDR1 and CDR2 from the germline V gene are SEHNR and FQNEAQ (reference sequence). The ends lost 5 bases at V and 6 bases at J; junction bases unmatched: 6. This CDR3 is CASSSRGPGQPQHF. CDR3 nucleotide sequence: TGTGCCAGCAGCAGCAGGGGGCCGGGTCAGCCCCAGCATTTT.

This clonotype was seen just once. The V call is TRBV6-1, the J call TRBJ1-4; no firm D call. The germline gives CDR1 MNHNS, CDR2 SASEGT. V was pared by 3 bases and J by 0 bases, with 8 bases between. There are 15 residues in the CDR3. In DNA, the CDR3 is TGTGCCAGCAGTGAGTTACATGCAACTAATGAAAAACTGTTTTTT. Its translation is CASSELHATNEKLFF.

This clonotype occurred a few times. The CDR3 DNA reads as TGTGCCAGTAGCGGTGAGACCTACGAGCAGTACTTC. It codes for CASSGETYEQYF. The chain combines TRBV19 with TRBJ2-7, with D unresolved. The CDR3 contains 12 residues. Looked up from germline, CDR1 is LNHDA and CDR2 is SQIVND (reference sequence). The V end was cut by 6 bases, the J end by 2 bases, with 8 bases between.

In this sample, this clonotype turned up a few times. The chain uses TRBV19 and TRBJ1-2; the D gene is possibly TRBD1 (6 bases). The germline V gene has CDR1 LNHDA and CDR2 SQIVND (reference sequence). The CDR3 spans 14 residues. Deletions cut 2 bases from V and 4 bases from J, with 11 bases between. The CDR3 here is CASSIKGDAYGYTF. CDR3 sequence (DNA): TGTGCCAGTAGTATAAAGGGGGACGCCTATGGCTACACCTTC.

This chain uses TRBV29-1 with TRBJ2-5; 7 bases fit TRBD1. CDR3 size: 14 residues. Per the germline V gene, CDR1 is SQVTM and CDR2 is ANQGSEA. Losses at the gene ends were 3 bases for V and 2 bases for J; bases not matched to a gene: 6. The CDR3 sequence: CSVEGDRAQETQYF. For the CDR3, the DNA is TGCAGCGTTGAGGGGGACAGAGCGCAAGAGACCCAGTACTTC.

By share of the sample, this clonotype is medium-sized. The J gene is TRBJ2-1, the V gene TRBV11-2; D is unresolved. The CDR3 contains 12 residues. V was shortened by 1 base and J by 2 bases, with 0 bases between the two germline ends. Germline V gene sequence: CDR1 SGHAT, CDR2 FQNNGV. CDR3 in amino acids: CASSLAYNEQFF. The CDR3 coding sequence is TGTGCCAGCAGCTTAGCCTACAATGAGCAGTTCTTC.

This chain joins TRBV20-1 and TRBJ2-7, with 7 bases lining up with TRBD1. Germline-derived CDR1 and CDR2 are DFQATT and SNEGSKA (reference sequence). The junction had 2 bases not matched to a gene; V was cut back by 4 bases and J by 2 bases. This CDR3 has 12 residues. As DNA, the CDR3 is TGCAGTGCTACCGGGACAGCCTACGAGCAGTACTTC. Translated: CSATGTAYEQYF.

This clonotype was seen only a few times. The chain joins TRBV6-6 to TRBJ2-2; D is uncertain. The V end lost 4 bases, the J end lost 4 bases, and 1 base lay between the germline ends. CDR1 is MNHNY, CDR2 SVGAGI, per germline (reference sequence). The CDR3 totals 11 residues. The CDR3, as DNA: TGTGCCAGCAGTTCCACCGGGGAGCTGTTTTTT. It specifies CASSSTGELFF.

This CDR3 reads CASSSRTGQITDTQYF. Written as DNA, the CDR3 is TGTGCCAGCAGCTCACGCACGGGACAGATCACAGATACGCAGTATTTT. This chain uses TRBV5-5 with TRBJ2-3; TRBD1 matches 7 bases. The germline V gene encodes CDR1 SGHKS and CDR2 YYEKEE (reference sequence). The CDR3 extends over 16 amino acids. V lost 3 bases, J lost 2 bases, and 9 bases stayed unmatched.

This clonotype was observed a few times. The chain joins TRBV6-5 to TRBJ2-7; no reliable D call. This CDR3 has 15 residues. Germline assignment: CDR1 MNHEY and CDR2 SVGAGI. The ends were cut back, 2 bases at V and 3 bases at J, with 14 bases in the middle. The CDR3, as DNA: TGTGCCAGCAGTTACGGACCATGGAAGGGCTACGAGCAGTACTTC. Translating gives CASSYGPWKGYEQYF.

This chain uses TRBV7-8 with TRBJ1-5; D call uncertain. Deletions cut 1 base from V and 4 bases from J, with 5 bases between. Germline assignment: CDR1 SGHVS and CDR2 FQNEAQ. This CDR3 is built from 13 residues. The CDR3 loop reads CASSLGLNQPQHF. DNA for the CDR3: TGTGCCAGCAGCTTAGGCCTTAATCAGCCCCAGCATTTT.

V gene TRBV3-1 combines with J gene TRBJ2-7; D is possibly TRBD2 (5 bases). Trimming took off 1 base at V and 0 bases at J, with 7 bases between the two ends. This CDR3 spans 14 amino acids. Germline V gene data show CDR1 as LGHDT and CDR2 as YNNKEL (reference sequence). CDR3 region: CASSQGTGSYEQYF. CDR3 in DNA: TGTGCCAGCAGCCAAGGGACTGGCTCCTACGAGCAGTACTTC.

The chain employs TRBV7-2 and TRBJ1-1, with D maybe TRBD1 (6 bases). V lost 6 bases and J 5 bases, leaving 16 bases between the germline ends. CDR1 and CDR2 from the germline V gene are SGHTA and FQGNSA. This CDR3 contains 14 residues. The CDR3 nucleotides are TGTGCCAGCAGGGTTGACAGGCGTTTTACTGAAGCTTTCTTT. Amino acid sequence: CASRVDRRFTEAFF.

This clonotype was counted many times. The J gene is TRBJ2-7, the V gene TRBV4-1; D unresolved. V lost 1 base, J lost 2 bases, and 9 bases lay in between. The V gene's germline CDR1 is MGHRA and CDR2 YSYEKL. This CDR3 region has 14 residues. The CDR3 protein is CASSQGDGPYEQYF. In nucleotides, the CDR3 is TGCGCCAGCAGCCAAGGAGACGGCCCCTACGAGCAGTACTTC.

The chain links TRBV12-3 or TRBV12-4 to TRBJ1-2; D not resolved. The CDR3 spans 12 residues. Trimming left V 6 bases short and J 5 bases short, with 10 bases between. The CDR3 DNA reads TGTGCCAGCAGAAAAACCCATTATGGCTACACCTTC. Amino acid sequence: CASRKTHYGYTF.

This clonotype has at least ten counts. CDR3 in DNA: TGCGCCAGCAGCTTGGGTGCAACTAATGAAAAACTGTTTTTT. Translation gives CASSLGATNEKLFF. The V gene is TRBV5-1, the J gene TRBJ1-4; D is unclear. Germline values: CDR1 SGHRS, CDR2 YFSETQ. The CDR3 has 14 amino acids. The germline V and J ends were trimmed by 0 bases and 0 bases, with 3 bases remaining between them.

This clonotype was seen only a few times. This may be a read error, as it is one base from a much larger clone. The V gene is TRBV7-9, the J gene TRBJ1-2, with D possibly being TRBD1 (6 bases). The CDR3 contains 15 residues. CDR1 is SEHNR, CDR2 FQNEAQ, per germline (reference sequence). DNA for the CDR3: TGTGTCAGCAGCTTAGCGCCAGACAGGAGCTATGGCTACACCTTC. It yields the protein CVSSLAPDRSYGYTF. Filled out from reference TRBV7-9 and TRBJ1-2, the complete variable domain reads DTGVSQNPRHKITKRGQNVTFRCDPISEHNRLYWYRQTLGQGPEFLTYFQNEAQLEKSRLLSDRFSAERPKGSFSTLEIQRTEQGDSAMYLCVSSLAPDRSYGYTFGSGTRLTVV.